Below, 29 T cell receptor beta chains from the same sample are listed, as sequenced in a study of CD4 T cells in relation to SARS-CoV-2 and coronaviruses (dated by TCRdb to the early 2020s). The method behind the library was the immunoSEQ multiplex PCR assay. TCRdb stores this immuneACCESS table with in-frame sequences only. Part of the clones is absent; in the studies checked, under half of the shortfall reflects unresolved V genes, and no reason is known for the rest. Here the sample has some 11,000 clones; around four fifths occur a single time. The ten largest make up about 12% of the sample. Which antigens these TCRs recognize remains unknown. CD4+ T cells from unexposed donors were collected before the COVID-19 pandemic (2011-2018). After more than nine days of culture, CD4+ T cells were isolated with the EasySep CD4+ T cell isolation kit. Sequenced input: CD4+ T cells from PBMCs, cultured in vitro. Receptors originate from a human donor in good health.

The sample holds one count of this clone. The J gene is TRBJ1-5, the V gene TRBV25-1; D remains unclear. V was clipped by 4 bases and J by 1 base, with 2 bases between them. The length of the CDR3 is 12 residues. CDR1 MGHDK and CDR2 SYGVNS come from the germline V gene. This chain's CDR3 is CASSGSNQPQHF. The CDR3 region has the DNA TGTGCCAGCAGTGGGAGCAATCAGCCCCAGCATTTT. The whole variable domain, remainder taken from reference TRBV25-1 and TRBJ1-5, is EADIYQTPRYLVIGTGKKITLECSQTMGHDKMYWYQQDPGMELHLIHYSYGVNSTEKGDLSSESTVSRIRTEHFPLTLESARPSHTSQYLCASSGSNQPQHFGDGTRLSIL.

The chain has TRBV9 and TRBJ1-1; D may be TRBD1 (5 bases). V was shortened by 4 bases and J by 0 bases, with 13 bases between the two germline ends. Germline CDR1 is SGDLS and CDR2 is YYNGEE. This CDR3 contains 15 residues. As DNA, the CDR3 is TGTGCCAGCAGCCCGACCGGGGGGGTGAACACTGAAGCTTTCTTT. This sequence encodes CASSPTGGVNTEAFF.

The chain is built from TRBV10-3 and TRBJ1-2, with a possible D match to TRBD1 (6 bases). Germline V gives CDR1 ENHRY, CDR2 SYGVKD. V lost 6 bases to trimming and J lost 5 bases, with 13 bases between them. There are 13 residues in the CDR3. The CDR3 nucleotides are TGTGCCATCAGAACAGGGAGGGAATATGGCTACACCTTC. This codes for CAIRTGREYGYTF.

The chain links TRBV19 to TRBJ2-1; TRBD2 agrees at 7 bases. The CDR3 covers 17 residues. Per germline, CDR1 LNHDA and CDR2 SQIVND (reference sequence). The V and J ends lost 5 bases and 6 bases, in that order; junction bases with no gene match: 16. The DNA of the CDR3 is TGTGCCAGTAGTTCCCAGAGGGGAGCGGGGCCGGGCAATGAGCAGTTCTTC. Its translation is CASSSQRGAGPGNEQFF.

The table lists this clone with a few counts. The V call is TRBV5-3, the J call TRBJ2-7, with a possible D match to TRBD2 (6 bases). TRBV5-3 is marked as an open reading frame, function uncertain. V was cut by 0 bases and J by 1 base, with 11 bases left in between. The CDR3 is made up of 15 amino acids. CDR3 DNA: TGTGCCAGAAGCTTGGTTTGCGGGGTATCCTACGAGCAGTACTTC. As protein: CARSLVCGVSYEQYF.

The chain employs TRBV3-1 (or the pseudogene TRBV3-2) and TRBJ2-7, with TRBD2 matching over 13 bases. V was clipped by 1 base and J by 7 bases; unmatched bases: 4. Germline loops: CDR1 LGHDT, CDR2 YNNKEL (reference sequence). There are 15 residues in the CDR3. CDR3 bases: TGTGCCAGCAGCCAAGCGGGACTAGCGGGATGGGAGCAGTACTTC. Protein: CASSQAGLAGWEQYF.

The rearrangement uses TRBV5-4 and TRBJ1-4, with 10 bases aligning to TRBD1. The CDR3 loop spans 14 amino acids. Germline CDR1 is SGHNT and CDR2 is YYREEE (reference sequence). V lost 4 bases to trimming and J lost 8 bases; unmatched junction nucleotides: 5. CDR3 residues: CASSRDRGPEKLFF. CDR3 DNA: TGTGCCAGCAGCCGCGACAGGGGGCCGGAAAAACTGTTTTTT.

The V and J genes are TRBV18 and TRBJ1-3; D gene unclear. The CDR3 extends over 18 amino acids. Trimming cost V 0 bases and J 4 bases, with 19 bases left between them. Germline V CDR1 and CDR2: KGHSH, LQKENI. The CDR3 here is CASSPPVPQDASGNTIYF. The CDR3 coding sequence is TGTGCCAGCTCACCACCGGTACCCCAAGATGCGTCCGGAAACACCATATATTTT.

The CDR3 region is CASSHGTSGGPYGTDTQYF. The CDR3 DNA sequence: TGTGCCAGCAGCCACGGCACTAGCGGGGGGCCGTACGGCACAGATACGCAGTATTTT. This chain uses TRBV3-1 (or the pseudogene TRBV3-2) with TRBJ2-3, with TRBD2 identical over 12 bases. V lost 3 bases to trimming and J lost 1 base; unmatched junction nucleotides: 11. CDR3 length equals 19 residues. The germline V gene has CDR1 LGHDT and CDR2 YNNKEL (reference sequence).

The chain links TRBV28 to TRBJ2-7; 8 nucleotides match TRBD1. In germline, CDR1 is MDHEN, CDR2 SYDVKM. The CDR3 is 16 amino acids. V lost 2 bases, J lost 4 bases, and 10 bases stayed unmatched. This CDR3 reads CASSLTLQGATYEQYF. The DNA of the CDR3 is TGTGCCAGCAGTTTAACCCTCCAGGGGGCGACGTACGAGCAGTACTTC.

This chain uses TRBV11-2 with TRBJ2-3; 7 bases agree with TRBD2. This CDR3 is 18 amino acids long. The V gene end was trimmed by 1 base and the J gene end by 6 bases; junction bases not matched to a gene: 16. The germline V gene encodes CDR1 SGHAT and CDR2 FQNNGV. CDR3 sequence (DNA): TGTGCCAGCAGCTTAGGGAGATATGAGAAGCGGGGTGAGGATACGCAGTATTTT. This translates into CASSLGRYEKRGEDTQYF.

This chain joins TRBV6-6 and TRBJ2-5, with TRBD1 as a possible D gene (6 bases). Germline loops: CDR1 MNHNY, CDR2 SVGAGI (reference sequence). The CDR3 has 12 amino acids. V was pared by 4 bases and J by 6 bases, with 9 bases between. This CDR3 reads CASSSGAKTQYF. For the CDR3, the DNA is TGTGCCAGCAGTTCAGGGGCGAAGACCCAGTACTTC.

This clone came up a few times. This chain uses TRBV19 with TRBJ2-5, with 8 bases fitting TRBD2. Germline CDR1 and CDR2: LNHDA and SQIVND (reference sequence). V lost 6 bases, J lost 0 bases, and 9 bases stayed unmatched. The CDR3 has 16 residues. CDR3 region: CASSLSGSYYQETQYF. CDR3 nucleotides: TGTGCCAGTAGCTTAAGCGGGAGCTATTACCAAGAGACCCAGTACTTC.

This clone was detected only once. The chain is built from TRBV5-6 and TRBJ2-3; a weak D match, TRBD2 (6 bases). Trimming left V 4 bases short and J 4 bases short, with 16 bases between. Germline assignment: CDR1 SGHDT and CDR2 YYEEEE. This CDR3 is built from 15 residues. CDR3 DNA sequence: TGTGCCAGCAGCCCGACCGGGACTTCCGCAGATACGCAGTATTTT. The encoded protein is CASSPTGTSADTQYF.

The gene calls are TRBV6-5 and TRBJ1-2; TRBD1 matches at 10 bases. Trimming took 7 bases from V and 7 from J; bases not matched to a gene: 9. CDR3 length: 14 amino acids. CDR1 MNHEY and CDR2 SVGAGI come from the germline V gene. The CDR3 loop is CASTEDRGWLGYTF. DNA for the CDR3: TGTGCCAGCACCGAGGACAGGGGGTGGCTTGGCTACACCTTC.

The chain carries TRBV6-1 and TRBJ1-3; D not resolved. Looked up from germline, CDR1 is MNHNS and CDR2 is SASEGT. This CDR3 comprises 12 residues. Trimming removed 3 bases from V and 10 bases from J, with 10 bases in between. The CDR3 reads CASSESFVTIYF. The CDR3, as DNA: TGTGCCAGCAGTGAGTCGTTCGTGACCATATATTTT.

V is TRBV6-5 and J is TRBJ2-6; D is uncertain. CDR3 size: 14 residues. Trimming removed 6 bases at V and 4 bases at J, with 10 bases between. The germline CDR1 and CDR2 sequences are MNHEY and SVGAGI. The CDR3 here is CASSRTRGANVLTF. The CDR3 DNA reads TGTGCCAGCAGCCGCACCCGGGGGGCCAACGTCCTGACTTTC.

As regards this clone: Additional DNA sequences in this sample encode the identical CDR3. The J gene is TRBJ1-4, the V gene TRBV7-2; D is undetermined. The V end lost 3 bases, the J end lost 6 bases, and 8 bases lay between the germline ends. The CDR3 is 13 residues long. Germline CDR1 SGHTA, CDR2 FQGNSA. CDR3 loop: CASSFAGDEKLFF. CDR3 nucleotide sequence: TGTGCCAGCAGCTTCGCCGGGGATGAAAAACTGTTTTTT.

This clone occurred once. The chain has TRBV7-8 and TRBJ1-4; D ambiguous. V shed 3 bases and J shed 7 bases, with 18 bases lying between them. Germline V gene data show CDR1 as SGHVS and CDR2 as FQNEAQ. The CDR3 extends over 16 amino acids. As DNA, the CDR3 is TGTGCCAGCAGCTTCGGGCCTGCTGGGTGGGGTGAAAAACTGTTTTTT. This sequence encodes CASSFGPAGWGEKLFF.

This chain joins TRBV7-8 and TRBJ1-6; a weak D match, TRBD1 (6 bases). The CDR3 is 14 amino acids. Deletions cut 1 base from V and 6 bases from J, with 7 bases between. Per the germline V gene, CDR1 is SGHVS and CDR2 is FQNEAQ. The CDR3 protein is CASSLGGGNSPLHF. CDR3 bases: TGTGCCAGCAGCTTAGGAGGGGGTAATTCACCCCTCCACTTT.

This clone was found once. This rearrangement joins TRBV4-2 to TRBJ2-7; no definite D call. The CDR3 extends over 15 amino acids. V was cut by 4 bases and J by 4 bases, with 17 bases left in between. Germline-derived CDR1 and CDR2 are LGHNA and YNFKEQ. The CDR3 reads CASSRSQKLSYEQYF. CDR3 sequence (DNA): TGTGCCAGCAGCCGCTCTCAGAAACTAAGTTACGAGCAGTACTTC.

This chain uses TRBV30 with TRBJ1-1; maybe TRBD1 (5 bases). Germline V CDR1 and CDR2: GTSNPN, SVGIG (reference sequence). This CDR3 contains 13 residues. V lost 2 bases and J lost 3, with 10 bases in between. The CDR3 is CAWSFRVDTEAFF. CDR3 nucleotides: TGTGCCTGGAGTTTCAGGGTGGACACTGAAGCTTTCTTT.

The CDR3 is CASSGGGAGTDTQYF. The DNA of the CDR3 is TGTGCCAGCAGCGGCGGGGGGGCGGGCACAGATACGCAGTATTTT. This sequence joins TRBV7-2 and TRBJ2-3; TRBD2 agrees at 9 bases. The CDR3 spans 15 residues. The germline CDR1 and CDR2 sequences are SGHTA and FQGNSA. Germline trimming cut 5 bases from V and 1 base from J; bases unmatched to any gene: 4.

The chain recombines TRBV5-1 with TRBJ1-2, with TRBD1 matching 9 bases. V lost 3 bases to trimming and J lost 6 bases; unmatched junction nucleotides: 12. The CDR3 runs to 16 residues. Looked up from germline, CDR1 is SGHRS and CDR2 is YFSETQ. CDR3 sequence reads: CASSSPGTGRANGYTF. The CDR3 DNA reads TGCGCCAGCAGCTCCCCCGGGACAGGGAGAGCTAATGGCTACACCTTC.

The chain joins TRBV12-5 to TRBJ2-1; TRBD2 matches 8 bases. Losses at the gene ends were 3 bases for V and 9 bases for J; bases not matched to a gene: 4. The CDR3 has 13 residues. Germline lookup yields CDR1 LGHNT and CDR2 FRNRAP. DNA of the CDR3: TGTGCTAGTGGTTTAAACGGACTAGCTGAGCAGTTCTTC. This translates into CASGLNGLAEQFF.

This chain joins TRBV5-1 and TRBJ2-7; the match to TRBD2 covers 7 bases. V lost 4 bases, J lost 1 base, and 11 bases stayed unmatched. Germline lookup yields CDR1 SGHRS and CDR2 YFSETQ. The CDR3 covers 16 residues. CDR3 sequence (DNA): TGCGCCAGCAGCCTCAGCTTCGGGGGGACGTCCTACGAGCAGTACTTC. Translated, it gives CASSLSFGGTSYEQYF.

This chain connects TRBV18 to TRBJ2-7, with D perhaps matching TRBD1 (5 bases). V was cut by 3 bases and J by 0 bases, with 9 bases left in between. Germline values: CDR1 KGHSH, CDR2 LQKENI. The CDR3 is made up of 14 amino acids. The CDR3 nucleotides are TGTGCCAGCTCACCGGCAGGGCACTCCTACGAGCAGTACTTC. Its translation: CASSPAGHSYEQYF. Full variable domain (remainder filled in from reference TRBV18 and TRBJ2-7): NAGVMQNPRHLVRRRGQEARLRCSPMKGHSHVYWYRQLPEEGLKFMVYLQKENIIDESGMPKERFSAEFPKEGPSILRIQQVVRGDSAAYFCASSPAGHSYEQYFGPGTRLTVT.

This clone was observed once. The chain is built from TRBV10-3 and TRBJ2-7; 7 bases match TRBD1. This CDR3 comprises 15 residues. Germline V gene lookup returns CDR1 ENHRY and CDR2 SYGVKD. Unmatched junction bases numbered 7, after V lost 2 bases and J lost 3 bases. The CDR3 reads CAISEPGQTVYEQYF. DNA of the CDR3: TGTGCCATCAGTGAGCCGGGACAGACGGTCTACGAGCAGTACTTC.

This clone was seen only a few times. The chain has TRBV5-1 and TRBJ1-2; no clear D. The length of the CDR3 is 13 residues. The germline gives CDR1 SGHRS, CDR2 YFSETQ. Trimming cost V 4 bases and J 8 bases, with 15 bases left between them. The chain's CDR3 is CASSPVGGSGYTF. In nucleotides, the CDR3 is TGCGCCAGCAGCCCGGTGGGAGGATCAGGCTACACCTTC.